Each of the 17 T cell receptor beta chains below was sequenced from the same sample in a study of T cell responses to AZD1222 COVID-19 vaccine. The repertoire was sequenced with immunoSEQ multiplex PCR; TCRdb's copy has only in-frame clones and lacks some. The sample yields 160,000 or so clones, 85% to 90% seen once. Sequences were derived from peripheral blood, sampled 28 days after the second dose of the MenACWY control vaccine. The receptors here all came from an adult who received the MenACWY meningococcal vaccine as a control.

J is TRBJ1-1 and V is TRBV9; D ambiguous. The V end lost 0 bases, the J end lost 11 bases, and 20 bases lay between the germline ends. CDR1 SGDLS and CDR2 YYNGEE come from the germline V gene. The CDR3 spans 15 residues. CDR3 residues: CASSVGMAAPNQAFF. CDR3 DNA sequence: TGTGCCAGCAGCGTAGGTATGGCAGCTCCGAACCAGGCTTTCTTT.

The V and J genes are TRBV5-1 and TRBJ1-3; D is ambiguous. V shed 0 bases and J shed 3 bases, with 4 bases lying between them. The CDR3 sequence is 13 residues long. Germline V gene sequence: CDR1 SGHRS, CDR2 YFSETQ. Here the CDR3 DNA reads TGCGCCAGCAGCTTGGACGGTGGAAACACCATATATTTT. Translated: CASSLDGGNTIYF.

The chain employs TRBV7-2 and TRBJ2-3, with D unclear. The V and J ends lost 0 bases and 5 bases respectively, with 6 bases between them. This CDR3 contains 13 residues. In germline, CDR1 is SGHTA, CDR2 FQGNSA. The CDR3 sequence is CASSLATGDTQYF. Written as DNA, the CDR3 is TGTGCCAGCAGCTTAGCGACTGGAGATACGCAGTATTTT.

The V and J genes are TRBV6-6 and TRBJ2-3; no firm D call. The CDR3 totals 16 residues. Germline values: CDR1 MNHNY, CDR2 SVGAGI (reference sequence). V lost 0 bases, J lost 4 bases, and 14 bases lay in between. In DNA form, the CDR3 reads TGTGCCAGCAGTTACTCCCTAGGTGGAATCCCAGATACGCAGTATTTT. Amino acid sequence: CASSYSLGGIPDTQYF.

CDR3 DNA sequence: TGTGCCAGCAGCTTTTCATCGAACACTGAAGCTTTCTTT. Protein product: CASSFSSNTEAFF. The chain employs TRBV11-2 and TRBJ1-1; unclear D gene. The CDR3 is 13 residues long. The germline gives CDR1 SGHAT, CDR2 FQNNGV. Trimming shortened V by 3 bases and J by 1 base, and 6 bases separated the two germline ends.

In the case of this clone: Within the sample, other DNA sequences also encode this same CDR3. V is TRBV12-5 and J is TRBJ2-2; D is unclear. Germline-derived CDR1 and CDR2 are LGHNT and FRNRAP. V was pared by 1 base and J by 5 bases, with 2 bases between. CDR3 size: 12 residues. CDR3 nucleotide sequence: TGTGCTAGTGGTTTGGGGACCGGGGAGCTGTTTTTT. Protein sequence: CASGLGTGELFF.

This chain uses TRBV10-2 with TRBJ2-3; 9 bases map to TRBD1. The CDR3 is made up of 14 amino acids. Germline CDR1 reads WSHSY; CDR2 reads SAAADI. V was clipped by 4 bases and J by 11 bases; unmatched bases: 10. CDR3 sequence (DNA): TGCGCCAGCAGTGGGGGGAGGGACAGGGCTTGGCAGTATTTT. This encodes CASSGGRDRAWQYF.

The V and J genes are TRBV19 and TRBJ2-3; perhaps D is TRBD1 or TRBD2 (5 bases each). V shed 5 bases and J shed 2 bases, with 20 bases lying between them. The V gene's germline CDR1 is LNHDA and CDR2 SQIVND (reference sequence). The CDR3 runs to 17 residues. The CDR3 coding sequence is TGTGCCAGTAGTCAGGGTGGGAGCAAAGCCCACACAGATACGCAGTATTTT. Translated, it gives CASSQGGSKAHTDTQYF.

Turning to this clone: Other DNA sequences in this specimen translate into the identical CDR3. CDR3 residues: CAWTLSSGNTIYF. In DNA form, the CDR3 reads TGTGCCTGGACCTTGAGCTCTGGAAACACCATATATTTT. The chain carries TRBV30 and TRBJ1-3, with D unresolved. Deletions cut 4 bases from V and 0 bases from J, with 7 bases between. The length of the CDR3 is 13 residues. Germline V CDR1 and CDR2: GTSNPN, SVGIG (reference sequence).

This clone was seen only once. The chain joins TRBV24-1 to TRBJ2-7, with D uncertain. The CDR3 is 13 amino acids. Germline V lookup: CDR1 KGHDR, CDR2 SFDVKD. V was trimmed by 4 bases and J by 5 bases, leaving 11 bases between them. In DNA, the CDR3 is TGTGCCACCAGTGACCCCAAGTGGAACGAGCAGTACTTC. Translation gives CATSDPKWNEQYF.

The chain has TRBV18 and TRBJ2-3; maybe TRBD1 (6 bases). The germline CDR1 and CDR2 sequences are KGHSH and LQKENI. The V and J ends lost 5 bases and 1 base respectively, with 13 bases between them. The CDR3 is 15 residues long. CDR3 residues: CASSTNRVGTDTQYF. CDR3 bases: TGTGCCAGCTCAACAAACAGGGTGGGCACAGATACGCAGTATTTT.

This chain joins TRBV30 and TRBJ1-6; D gene ambiguous. The CDR3 is 14 amino acids. V shed 8 bases and J shed 10 bases, with 21 bases lying between them. Germline-derived CDR1 and CDR2 are GTSNPN and SVGIG (reference sequence). CDR3: CAQTPQGEHSPLHF. The CDR3 nucleotides read TGTGCCCAAACACCCCAAGGAGAGCACTCACCCCTCCACTTT.

V is TRBV2 and J is TRBJ2-2, with D possibly matching TRBD2 (5 bases). Trimming removed 8 bases from V and 7 bases from J, with 14 bases in between. Germline loops: CDR1 SNHLY, CDR2 FYNNEI. The CDR3 runs to 13 residues. The CDR3 DNA sequence: TGTGCCAGCCGCTATCAAGAGGGCGGGGAGCTGTTTTTT. Encoded protein: CASRYQEGGELFF.

This rearrangement joins TRBV19 to TRBJ2-1, with D possibly matching TRBD1 (7 bases). Trimming stripped 7 bases from V and 9 bases from J, with 19 bases between. This CDR3 is 14 amino acids long. Germline V gene lookup returns CDR1 LNHDA and CDR2 SQIVND (reference sequence). CDR3 nucleotide sequence: TGTGCCAGTACGGTGGGAGGAGGGGGCATTGAGCAGTTCTTC. Translated: CASTVGGGGIEQFF.

The chain is built from TRBV18 and TRBJ1-2; TRBD1 might be the D (5 bases). The CDR3 has 14 amino acids. The V gene's germline CDR1 is KGHSH and CDR2 LQKENI. The V and J ends lost 3 bases and 2 bases respectively, with 10 bases between them. The CDR3 region has the DNA TGTGCCAGCTCACCTCCGGGACTCAACTATGGCTACACCTTC. Translated, it gives CASSPPGLNYGYTF.

The rearrangement links TRBV27 to TRBJ2-7, with D perhaps matching TRBD1 (6 bases). Trimming left V 2 bases short and J 5 bases short, with 10 bases between. Germline CDR1 MNHEY, CDR2 SMNVEV (reference sequence). The CDR3 is 13 amino acids. The CDR3 nucleotides are TGTGCCAGCAGTTTAAACAGGGCGGACGAGCAGTACTTC. Its protein is CASSLNRADEQYF.

J is TRBJ2-3 and V is TRBV24-1; D perhaps matches TRBD2 (6 bases). Trimming left V 3 bases short and J 5 bases short, with 11 bases between. The germline CDR1 and CDR2 sequences are KGHDR and SFDVKD. The CDR3 has 14 residues. The CDR3: CATSDRRAGDTQYF. Here the CDR3 DNA reads TGTGCCACCAGTGATAGGAGGGCCGGAGATACGCAGTATTTT.